This T cell receptor (beta chain) derives from a study of blood T cell repertoires in COVID-19. Across the whole study: T cells, B-cell-depleted T cells, or PBMCs supplied cDNA or gDNA.

The table came from immunoSEQ multiplex PCR; TCRdb's copy has only in-frame clones and leaves some out. The sample gives roughly 24,000 clones, about nine tenths of which show up once; less than 20% is in the top ten. The source is a woman older than 75 with acute or convalescent COVID-19. Source material: peripheral blood.

The CDR3 nucleotides are TGTGCCAGCAGCTTGACAGCGGGAGGGTCCTACGAGCAGTACTTC. It is translated as CASSLTAGGSYEQYF. V usage is TRBV5-4 and J usage is TRBJ2-7; 10 nucleotides align to TRBD2. CDR1 is SGHNT, CDR2 YYREEE, per germline (reference sequence). This CDR3 has 15 amino acids. V shed 1 base, J shed 1 base, and the junction held 2 bases outside the gene matches.